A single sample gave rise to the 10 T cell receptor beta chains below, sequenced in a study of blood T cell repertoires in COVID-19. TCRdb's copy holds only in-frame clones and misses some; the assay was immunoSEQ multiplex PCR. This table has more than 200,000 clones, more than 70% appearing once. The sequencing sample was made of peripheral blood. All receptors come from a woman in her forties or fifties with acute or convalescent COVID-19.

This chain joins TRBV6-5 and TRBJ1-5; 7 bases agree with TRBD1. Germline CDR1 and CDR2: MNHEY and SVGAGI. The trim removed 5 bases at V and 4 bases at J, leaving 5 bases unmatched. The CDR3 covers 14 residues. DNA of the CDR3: TGTGCCAGCAGTCCGGACAGGAGTAATCAGCCCCAGCATTTT. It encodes CASSPDRSNQPQHF.

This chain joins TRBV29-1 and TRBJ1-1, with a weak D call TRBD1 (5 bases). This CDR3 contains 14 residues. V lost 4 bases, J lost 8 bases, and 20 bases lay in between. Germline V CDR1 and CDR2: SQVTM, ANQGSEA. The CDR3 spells CSVGGGMGTAEAFF. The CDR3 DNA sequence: TGCAGCGTTGGAGGAGGGATGGGGACCGCCGAAGCTTTCTTT.

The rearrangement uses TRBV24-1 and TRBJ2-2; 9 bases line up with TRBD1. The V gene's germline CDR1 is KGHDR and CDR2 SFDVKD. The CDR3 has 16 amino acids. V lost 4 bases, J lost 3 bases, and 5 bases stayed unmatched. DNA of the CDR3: TGTGCCACCAGTGAGTGGACAGGGGCGGACACCGGGGAGCTGTTTTTT. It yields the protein CATSEWTGADTGELFF.

The DNA of the CDR3 is TGTGCCAGCAGCGTTGAGGTTTACAATGAGCAGTTCTTC. Translation gives CASSVEVYNEQFF. The chain uses TRBV9 and TRBJ2-1; D call uncertain. Trimming left V 2 bases short and J 4 bases short, with 7 bases between. The CDR3 loop spans 13 amino acids. Germline CDR1 reads SGDLS; CDR2 reads YYNGEE.

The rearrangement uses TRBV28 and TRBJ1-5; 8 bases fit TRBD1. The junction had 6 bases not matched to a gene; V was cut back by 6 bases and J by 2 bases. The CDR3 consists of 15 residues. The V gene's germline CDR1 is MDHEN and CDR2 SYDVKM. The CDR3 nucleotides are TGTGCCAGCAGGTCAGGGGGCGCGGGCAATCAGCCCCAGCATTTT. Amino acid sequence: CASRSGGAGNQPQHF.

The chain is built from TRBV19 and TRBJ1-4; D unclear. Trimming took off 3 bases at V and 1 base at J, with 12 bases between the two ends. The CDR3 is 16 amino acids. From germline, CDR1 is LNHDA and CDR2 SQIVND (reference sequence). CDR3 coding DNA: TGTGCCAGTAGTATTTGGCCCTCTGGAACTAATGAAAAACTGTTTTTT. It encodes CASSIWPSGTNEKLFF.

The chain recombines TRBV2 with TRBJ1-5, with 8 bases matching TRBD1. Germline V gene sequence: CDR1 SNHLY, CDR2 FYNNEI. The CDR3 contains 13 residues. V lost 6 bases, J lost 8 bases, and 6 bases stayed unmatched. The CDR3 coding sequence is TGTGCCAGCAGAAGGACAGGGCGGGAGCCCCAGCATTTT. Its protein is CASRRTGREPQHF. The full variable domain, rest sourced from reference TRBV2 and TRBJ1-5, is EPEVTQTPSHQVTQMGQEVILRCVPISNHLYFYWYRQILGQKVEFLVSFYNNEISEKSEIFDDQFSVERPDGSNFTLKIRSTKLEDSAMYFCASRRTGREPQHFGDGTRLSIL.

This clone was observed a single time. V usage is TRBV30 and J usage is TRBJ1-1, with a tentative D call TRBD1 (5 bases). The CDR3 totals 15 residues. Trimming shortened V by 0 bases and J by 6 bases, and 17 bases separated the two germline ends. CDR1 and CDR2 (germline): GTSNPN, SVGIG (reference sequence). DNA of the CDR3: TGTGCCTGGAGTGTACTCGGAGGGGCTGGAGCTGAAGCTTTCTTT. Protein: CAWSVLGGAGAEAFF.

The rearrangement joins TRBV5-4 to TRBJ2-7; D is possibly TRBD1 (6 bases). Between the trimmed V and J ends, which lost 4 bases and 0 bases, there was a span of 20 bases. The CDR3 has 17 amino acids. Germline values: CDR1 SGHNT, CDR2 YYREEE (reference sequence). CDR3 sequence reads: CASSKTRIGTLSYEQYF. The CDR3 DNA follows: TGTGCCAGCAGCAAAACTAGAATCGGGACACTCTCCTACGAGCAGTACTTC.

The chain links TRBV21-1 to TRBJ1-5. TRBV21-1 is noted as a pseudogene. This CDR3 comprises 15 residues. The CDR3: CASSKGTGWDQPQHF. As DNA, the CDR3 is TGTGCCAGCAGCAAAGGGACGGGGTGGGATCAGCCCCAGCATTTT.